The T cell receptor (beta chain) under discussion was sequenced for a study of vaccination effects on CD4 cells after COVID-19. Study-level points and caveats: Limitations: small convalescent group and missing early post-infection timepoints.

As concerns this clone: The antigen is undetermined.

Isolating CD4+ T cells followed approximately 11 days of culture. The person acquired a PCR-confirmed SARS-CoV-2 infection between March and December 2020. Assay: immunoSEQ multiplex PCR; the TCRdb copy retains only in-frame clones and omits some. The sample has some 50,000 clones, 70% to 75% seen once. Germline V CDR1 and CDR2: LNHDA, SQIVND (reference sequence). The ends lost 6 bases at V and 4 bases at J; junction bases unmatched: 6. There are 15 residues in the CDR3. This sequence was found in a human donor who had a prior SARS-CoV-2 infection. This chain links TRBV19 with TRBJ2-2; the match to TRBD1 covers 9 bases. The source material was CD4+ T cells from PBMCs cultured without peptide, sampled before COVID-19 vaccination. CDR3 nucleotide sequence: TGTGCCAGTAGAAGGGGACAGGGATTCACCGGGGAGCTGTTTTTT. Encoded protein: CASRRGQGFTGELFF.